The 9 T cell receptor beta chains given below trace back to one sample, sequenced in a study of cytomegalovirus exposure and HLA in healthy donors. The PCR was carried out with 60 Vbeta primers and 13 Jbeta primers. Only in-frame clones appear in the TCRdb table, and some are missing; sequencing was by immunoSEQ multiplex PCR. There are 150,000 to 200,000 clones in the sample; approximately 67% occur only once, and around 4.5% lies in the top ten. The sequenced material came from PBMCs. These receptors were collected from a woman aged 18-29 years in good health and CMV-seropositive.

This clone was seen once. The gene calls are TRBV5-1 and TRBJ2-1, with D possibly TRBD1 on 6 matching bases. The CDR3 has 15 amino acids. Per germline, CDR1 SGHRS and CDR2 YFSETQ. V lost 3 bases and J lost 2, with 12 bases in between. The DNA of the CDR3 is TGCGCCAGCAGCTGGGCCGGACAGCCCTACAATGAGCAGTTCTTC. Translated: CASSWAGQPYNEQFF.

This chain uses TRBV28 with TRBJ2-3, with a possible D match to TRBD2 (6 bases). The germline V and J ends were trimmed by 6 bases and 0 bases, with 13 bases remaining between them. Per the germline V gene, CDR1 is MDHEN and CDR2 is SYDVKM. CDR3 length equals 15 residues. CDR3 nucleotide sequence: TGTGCCAGCAGCCAAAGCGGGTACAGCACAGATACGCAGTATTTT. Its translation is CASSQSGYSTDTQYF. Based on the CDR3 plus reference TRBV28 and TRBJ2-3, the full variable domain is DVKVTQSSRYLVKRTGEKVFLECVQDMDHENMFWYRQDPGLGLRLIYFSYDVKMKEKGDIPEGYSVSREKKERFSLILESASTNQTSMYLCASSQSGYSTDTQYFGPGTRLTVL.

The chain has TRBV10-3 and TRBJ1-2; maybe TRBD1 (5 bases). The length of the CDR3 is 16 residues. Trimming left V 0 bases short and J 2 bases short, with 13 bases between. Germline V CDR1 and CDR2: ENHRY, SYGVKD. CDR3 in DNA: TGTGCCATCAGTGAGTCAAGAGACAGTCGAAACTATGGCTACACCTTC. It is translated as CAISESRDSRNYGYTF.

The CDR3 loop is CASGSGAPPPDTQYF. The CDR3 coding sequence is TGTGCCAGCGGCTCAGGGGCGCCACCCCCGGATACGCAGTATTTT. The chain uses TRBV7-9 and TRBJ2-3, with a tentative D call TRBD1 (6 bases). The germline CDR1 and CDR2 sequences are SEHNR and FQNEAQ (reference sequence). Trimming removed 8 bases from V and 6 bases from J, with 21 bases in between. CDR3 length equals 15 residues. The full variable domain, in which reference TRBV7-9 and TRBJ2-3 provide the parts outside the CDR3, is DTGVSQNPRHKITKRGQNVTFRCDPISEHNRLYWYRQTLGQGPEFLTYFQNEAQLEKSRLLSDRFSAERPKGSFSTLEIQRTEQGDSAMYLCASGSGAPPPDTQYFGPGTRLTVL.

V usage is TRBV4-1 and J usage is TRBJ1-4; unclear D gene. Trimming shortened V by 8 bases and J by 8 bases, and 15 bases separated the two germline ends. This CDR3 comprises 13 residues. The V gene's germline CDR1 is MGHRA and CDR2 YSYEKL. CDR3 DNA: TGCGCCAGCTCTAGCCCCTTGAACGAAAAACTGTTTTTT. Translated, it gives CASSSPLNEKLFF.

This chain connects TRBV5-1 to TRBJ2-2, with TRBD1 matching over 11 bases. V shed 3 bases, J shed 4 bases, and the junction held 2 bases outside the gene matches. Germline CDR1 is SGHRS and CDR2 is YFSETQ. This CDR3 is built from 15 residues. Here the CDR3 DNA reads TGCGCCAGCAGCTCCGGGACAGGGGGCACCGGGGAGCTGTTTTTT. This codes for CASSSGTGGTGELFF.

The V and J genes are TRBV4-2 and TRBJ1-1; no definite D call. Between the trimmed V and J ends, which lost 0 bases and 0 bases, there was a span of 5 bases. Germline lookup yields CDR1 LGHNA and CDR2 YNFKEQ. The CDR3 totals 14 residues. The CDR3 protein is CASSQEILNTEAFF. The CDR3, as DNA: TGTGCCAGCAGCCAAGAAATCTTGAACACTGAAGCTTTCTTT.

The J gene is TRBJ1-2, the V gene TRBV18, with D unresolved. The CDR3 spans 17 residues. V gave up 0 bases and J gave up 4 bases, with 18 bases separating them. Germline lookup yields CDR1 KGHSH and CDR2 LQKENI. The CDR3 is CASSPPSIGFGSYGYTF. The CDR3 DNA reads TGTGCCAGCTCACCACCTTCTATTGGGTTTGGGAGCTATGGCTACACCTTC.

The V gene is TRBV19, the J gene TRBJ1-5; D is uncertain. The germline CDR1 and CDR2 sequences are LNHDA and SQIVND (reference sequence). CDR3 size: 15 residues. V lost 5 bases and J lost 3, with 14 bases in between. The CDR3 DNA reads TGTGCCAGTAGTTCACAAGACGGGAACAATCAGCCCCAGCATTTT. This encodes CASSSQDGNNQPQHF.